Following are 22 T cell receptor beta chains from one sample sequenced in a study of post-analysis software for immune sequencing data. Incorporated into the TCR beta cDNA libraries were unique molecular identifiers, which served to reduce PCR and sequencing biases. MiXCR, applied by TCRdb to the PCR reads, yields one record per CDR3 protein. The profile covers about 160,000 distinct CDR3 sequences, with 35% to 40% appearing a single time and under 30% taken by the ten largest. The sequencing here drew on blood, taken after autologous hematopoietic stem cell transplantation. These receptors were obtained from a girl under 18 with multiple sclerosis.

A few counts support this clonotype. This chain joins TRBV6-5 and TRBJ2-7; 8 bases map to TRBD1. The CDR3 spans 14 residues. Germline CDR1 and CDR2: MNHEY and SVGAGI. Trimming removed 8 bases from V and 1 base from J; junction bases left unmatched: 7. In DNA form, the CDR3 reads TGTGCCAGCTCGGCTAACAGGGGGTCCTACGAGCAGTACTTC. The encoded protein is CASSANRGSYEQYF.

The chain has TRBV7-3 and TRBJ2-5, with D perhaps matching TRBD1 or TRBD2 (5 bases each). Germline V gene lookup returns CDR1 SGHTA and CDR2 FQGTGA. With 6 bases removed from V and 5 bases from J, the gap between germline ends came to 13 bases. This CDR3 comprises 13 residues. CDR3 in amino acids: CASSRSGRETQYF. The CDR3 DNA follows: TGTGCCAGCAGTCGATCGGGGCGGGAGACCCAGTACTTC.

Only a few counts were recorded for this clonotype. The chain employs TRBV20-1 and TRBJ2-1; TRBD2 matches 8 bases. The germline gives CDR1 DFQATT, CDR2 SNEGSKA (reference sequence). The V segment lost 3 bases and the J segment 8 bases; nucleotides outside the gene matches: 12. The CDR3 has 15 residues. CDR3 nucleotide sequence: TGCAGTGCTAGGGATCCGGGACTAGTAGCCCATGAGCAGTTCTTC. It specifies CSARDPGLVAHEQFF.

This clonotype was counted a few times. This chain uses TRBV29-1 with TRBJ2-3, with D possibly being TRBD1 or TRBD2 (5 bases each). V lost 0 bases and J lost 0, with 10 bases in between. This CDR3 region has 15 residues. The germline V gene has CDR1 SQVTM and CDR2 ANQGSEA. The CDR3 sequence: CSVEDWGWSTDTQYF. The CDR3 DNA reads as TGCAGCGTTGAAGATTGGGGGTGGAGCACAGATACGCAGTATTTT.

The chain has TRBV29-1 and TRBJ2-3, with D perhaps TRBD1 (5 bases). V lost 4 bases and J 2 bases, leaving 7 bases between the germline ends. The CDR3 has 12 amino acids. The germline CDR1 and CDR2 sequences are SQVTM and ANQGSEA. The CDR3 nucleotides read TGCAGCGTTGGGGGCCCCACAGATACGCAGTATTTT. Amino acid sequence: CSVGGPTDTQYF.

This chain joins TRBV23-1 and TRBJ2-5; D perhaps matches TRBD2 (6 bases). The J call may not be correct, given that the DNA end is closer to TRBJ2-7. TRBV23-1 qualifies as an ORF whose function is uncertain. The CDR3 covers 14 residues. The CDR3 spells CAHKTEGPIYEQYF. The CDR3 DNA follows: TGCGCCCATAAGACGGAGGGACCCATCTACGAGCAGTACTTC.

This clonotype was counted a few times. The chain is built from TRBV6-5 and TRBJ2-3, with D possibly being TRBD2 (6 bases). CDR3 length: 15 amino acids. V was clipped by 6 bases and J by 2 bases, with 15 bases between them. Germline CDR1 reads MNHEY; CDR2 reads SVGAGI. CDR3 sequence (DNA): TGTGCCAGCAGCGGAAGCGGGCCGACCACAGATACGCAGTATTTT. It is translated as CASSGSGPTTDTQYF.

This clonotype occurred a few times. The J gene is TRBJ1-1, the V gene TRBV5-1, with TRBD1 matching over 8 bases. The CDR3 is 15 residues long. V dropped 5 bases and J dropped 1; count of bases not matched to a gene: 7. CDR1 SGHRS and CDR2 YFSETQ come from the germline V gene. The CDR3 DNA follows: TGCGCCAGCAGGCGTGGGGACAGGTCGAACACTGAAGCTTTCTTT. This translates into CASRRGDRSNTEAFF.

The V and J genes are TRBV5-6 and TRBJ1-5; D remains ambiguous. Deletions cut 2 bases from V and 6 bases from J, with 6 bases between. CDR1 and CDR2 from the germline V gene are SGHDT and YYEEEE. This CDR3 has 12 amino acids. The CDR3 region is CASSFAAQPQHF. For the CDR3, the DNA is TGTGCCAGCAGCTTTGCGGCTCAGCCCCAGCATTTT.

The rearrangement uses TRBV3-1 and TRBJ2-1; D is possibly TRBD2 (6 bases). CDR1 is LGHDT, CDR2 YNNKEL, per germline (reference sequence). The V end was cut by 1 base, the J end by 7 bases, with 11 bases between. This CDR3 comprises 14 residues. The DNA for the CDR3 is TGTGCCAGCAGCCAAGGTCGGGAGCGGAATGAGCAGTTCTTC. The encoded protein is CASSQGRERNEQFF.

In this sample, this clonotype turned up a few times. The genes are TRBV29-1 and TRBJ2-1; 8 bases line up with TRBD1. Per germline, CDR1 SQVTM and CDR2 ANQGSEA. J lost 8 bases, V lost 5 bases, and 2 bases had no gene match. The CDR3 covers 11 residues. The CDR3 DNA follows: TGCAGCGTTCAGGGGGCCGATGAGCAGTTCTTC. Residues: CSVQGADEQFF.

This clonotype occurred once. The chain links TRBV6-6 to TRBJ2-1; 10 bases are a match to TRBD2. After removal of 5 bases from V and 10 bases from J, the junction contained 14 bases not matched to a gene. The CDR3 length is 16 residues. Germline assignment: CDR1 MNHNY and CDR2 SVGAGI (reference sequence). CDR3 protein: CASSVLAAGGPGEQFF. The CDR3 nucleotides are TGTGCCAGCAGTGTACTGGCAGCGGGAGGGCCGGGGGAGCAGTTCTTC.

This clonotype was recorded at least ten times. Its ends do not fully match the called genes, so a read error is possible. The chain recombines TRBV7-7 with TRBJ2-5, with TRBD1 matching over 9 bases. This CDR3 comprises 16 residues. Germline CDR1 SSHAT, CDR2 FNYEAQ (reference sequence). The CDR3 reads CASSLAGTGISETQYF. The CDR3 nucleotides are TGTGCTAGCAGCTTGGCCGGGACAGGGATTTCAGAGACCCAGTACTTC. The full variable domain, completed using reference TRBV7-7 and TRBJ2-5, is GAGVSQSPRYKVTKRGQDVTLRCDPISSHATLYWYQQALGQGPEFLTYFNYEAQPDKSGLPSDRFSAERPEGSISTLTIQRTEQRDSAMYRCASSLAGTGISETQYFGPGTRLLVL.

The table lists this clonotype with a count of one. This could be a read error, since a much larger clone is one nucleotide away. The chain joins TRBV7-9 to TRBJ2-1, with D tentatively TRBD2 (5 bases). CDR3 length: 16 amino acids. Germline loops: CDR1 SEHNR, CDR2 FQNEAQ (reference sequence). Trimming removed 5 bases from V and 0 bases from J, with 14 bases in between. The chain's CDR3 is CASSHPGSSSYNEQFF. In nucleotides, the CDR3 is TGTGCCAGCAGCCATCCGGGGTCCAGCTCCTACAATGAGCAGTTCTTC.

The chain combines TRBV20-1 with TRBJ2-7, with 8 bases identical to TRBD2. CDR1 DFQATT and CDR2 SNEGSKA come from the germline V gene (reference sequence). V shed 3 bases, J shed 2 bases, and the junction held 9 bases outside the gene matches. This CDR3 is built from 15 residues. In DNA, the CDR3 is TGCAGTGCTAGGCGGGGGGAGGGCCGCCCCTACGAGCAGTACTTC. Translation gives CSARRGEGRPYEQYF.

V and J are TRBV20-1 and TRBJ2-3, with D perhaps TRBD2 (6 bases). The CDR3 is made up of 12 amino acids. Germline V gene sequence: CDR1 DFQATT, CDR2 SNEGSKA (reference sequence). V was pared by 3 bases and J by 14 bases, with 18 bases between. The CDR3 sequence is CSASPRDLNGYF. CDR3 sequence (DNA): TGCAGTGCTAGCCCAAGGGACTTGAACGGGTATTTT.

This clonotype was seen a few times. The gene calls are TRBV12-3 or TRBV12-4 and TRBJ2-5; D may be TRBD2 (6 bases). The V gene lost 5 bases and the J gene lost 7 bases, with 14 bases spanning the gap. The CDR3 contains 13 residues. The CDR3 loop reads CASSQSRRGTQYF. CDR3 in DNA: TGTGCCAGCAGTCAAAGCAGGAGGGGGACCCAGTACTTC.

This rearrangement joins TRBV20-1 to TRBJ2-3; 7 bases align to TRBD2. The V gene's germline CDR1 is DFQATT and CDR2 SNEGSKA (reference sequence). Unmatched junction bases numbered 14, after V lost 7 bases and J lost 1 base. The CDR3 has 16 residues. The DNA for the CDR3 is TGCAGTGTTGAGTTAACGAGCGGGAAGGGCACAGATACGCAGTATTTT. This encodes CSVELTSGKGTDTQYF.

This clonotype showed up just once. The J gene is TRBJ2-5, the V gene TRBV7-2, with D maybe TRBD2 (5 bases). Trimming removed 3 bases at V and 1 base at J, with 12 bases between. The CDR3 spans 15 residues. The germline V gene has CDR1 SGHTA and CDR2 FQGNSA. The CDR3 loop is CASSLRARTQETQYF. The CDR3 coding sequence is TGTGCCAGCAGCTTGAGGGCTAGGACCCAAGAGACCCAGTACTTC.

This clonotype has just a few counts. This rearrangement joins TRBV28 to TRBJ1-2; D remains ambiguous. The CDR3 is made up of 16 amino acids. CDR1 is MDHEN, CDR2 SYDVKM, per germline. V dropped 7 bases and J dropped 5 bases, with 23 bases sitting between them. The CDR3, as DNA: TGTGCCAGCACCTTGGGAACTCCCTACCCAATATATGGCTACACCTTC. Encoded protein: CASTLGTPYPIYGYTF.

This clonotype showed up just a few times. V gene TRBV30 combines with J gene TRBJ2-2; 16 bases align to TRBD2. Germline assignment: CDR1 GTSNPN and CDR2 SVGIG (reference sequence). The CDR3 covers 18 residues. The V segment lost 1 base and the J segment 3 bases; nucleotides outside the gene matches: 5. The DNA of the CDR3 is TGTGCCTGGAGTGGGGGACTAGCGGGAGGGAGGGACACCGGGGAGCTGTTTTTT. It yields the protein CAWSGGLAGGRDTGELFF.

This chain links TRBV20-1 with TRBJ2-1, with 7 bases aligning to TRBD1. The CDR3 length is 14 residues. J lost 2 bases, V lost 6 bases, and 7 bases had no gene match. Germline V gives CDR1 DFQATT, CDR2 SNEGSKA (reference sequence). The CDR3 here is CSALTGQTYNEQFF. The CDR3 DNA is TGCAGTGCCCTCACGGGACAGACCTACAATGAGCAGTTCTTC.